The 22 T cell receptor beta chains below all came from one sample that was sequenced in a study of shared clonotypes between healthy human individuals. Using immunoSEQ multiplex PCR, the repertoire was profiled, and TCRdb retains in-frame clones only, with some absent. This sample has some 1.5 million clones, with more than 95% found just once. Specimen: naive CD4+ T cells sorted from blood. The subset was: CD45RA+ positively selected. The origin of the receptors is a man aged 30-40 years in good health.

Here the CDR3 DNA reads TGTGCCAGCAGTTTGCGGGGGGCAGGTTCCTACGAGCAGTACTTC. Its protein is CASSLRGAGSYEQYF. The chain links TRBV28 to TRBJ2-7, with TRBD2 matching 8 bases. From germline, CDR1 is MDHEN and CDR2 SYDVKM. The CDR3 length is 15 residues. V was clipped by 3 bases and J by 1 base; unmatched bases: 5.

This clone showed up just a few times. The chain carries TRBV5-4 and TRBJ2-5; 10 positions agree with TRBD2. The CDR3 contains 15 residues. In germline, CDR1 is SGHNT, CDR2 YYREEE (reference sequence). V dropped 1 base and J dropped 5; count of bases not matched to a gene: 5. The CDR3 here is CASSLSGRAWETQYF. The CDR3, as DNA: TGTGCCAGCAGCTTGAGCGGGAGGGCCTGGGAGACCCAGTACTTC.

The CDR3, as DNA: TGTGCCAGCAGTTTACCAGCGGCCCCTGGTGAGCAGTACTTC. This sequence encodes CASSLPAAPGEQYF. V and J are TRBV28 and TRBJ2-7; possible D gene TRBD2, 5 bases. Trimming pared 2 bases from V and 7 bases from J, leaving 15 bases between. The length of the CDR3 is 14 residues. Germline assignment: CDR1 MDHEN and CDR2 SYDVKM.

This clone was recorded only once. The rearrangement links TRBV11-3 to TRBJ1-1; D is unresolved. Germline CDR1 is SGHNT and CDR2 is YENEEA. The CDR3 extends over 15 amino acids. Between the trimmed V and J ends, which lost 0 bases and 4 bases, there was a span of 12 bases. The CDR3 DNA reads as TGTGCCAGCAGCTTAGATGCGATGCGGGGCACTGAAGCTTTCTTT. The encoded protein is CASSLDAMRGTEAFF. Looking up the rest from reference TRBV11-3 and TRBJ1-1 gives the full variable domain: EAGVVQSPRYKIIEKKQPVAFWCNPISGHNTLYWYLQNLGQGPELLIRYENEEAVDDSQLPKDRFSAERLKGVDSTLKIQPAELGDSAVYLCASSLDAMRGTEAFFGQGTRLTVV.

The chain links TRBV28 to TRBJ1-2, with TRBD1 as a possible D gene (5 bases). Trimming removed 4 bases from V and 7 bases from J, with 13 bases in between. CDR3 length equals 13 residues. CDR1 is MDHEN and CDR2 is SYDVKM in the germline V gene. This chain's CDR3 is CASSWDPLIGYTF. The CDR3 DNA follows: TGTGCCAGCAGTTGGGACCCCTTAATTGGCTACACCTTC.

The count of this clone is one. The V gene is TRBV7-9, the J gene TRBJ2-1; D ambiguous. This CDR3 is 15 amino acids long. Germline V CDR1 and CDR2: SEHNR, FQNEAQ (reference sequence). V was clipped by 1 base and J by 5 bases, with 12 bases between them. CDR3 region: CASSLVSSWNNEQFF. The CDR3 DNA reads TGTGCCAGCAGCTTAGTTTCTAGTTGGAACAATGAGCAGTTCTTC.

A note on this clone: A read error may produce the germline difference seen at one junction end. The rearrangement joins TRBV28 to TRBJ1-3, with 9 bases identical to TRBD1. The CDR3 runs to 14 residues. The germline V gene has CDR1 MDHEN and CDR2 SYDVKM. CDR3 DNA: TGTGCCAGCAGTCCCACCGGGACAGGGTCGGTACGGCGGTTT. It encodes CASSPTGTGSVRRF.

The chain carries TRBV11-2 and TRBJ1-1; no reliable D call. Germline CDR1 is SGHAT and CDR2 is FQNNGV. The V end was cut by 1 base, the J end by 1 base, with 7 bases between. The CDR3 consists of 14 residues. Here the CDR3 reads CASSLAHRNTEAFF. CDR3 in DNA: TGTGCCAGCAGCTTAGCCCACAGGAACACTGAAGCTTTCTTT.

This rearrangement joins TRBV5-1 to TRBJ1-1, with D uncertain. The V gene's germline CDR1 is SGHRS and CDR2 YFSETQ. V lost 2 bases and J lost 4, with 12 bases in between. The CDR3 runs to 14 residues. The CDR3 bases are TGCGCCAGCAGCTTATCACCCGAAGGCACTGAAGCTTTCTTT. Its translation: CASSLSPEGTEAFF.

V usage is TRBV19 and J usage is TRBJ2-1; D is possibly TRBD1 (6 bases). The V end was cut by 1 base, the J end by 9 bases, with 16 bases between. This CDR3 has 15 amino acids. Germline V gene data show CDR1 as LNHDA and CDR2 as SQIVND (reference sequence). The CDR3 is CASSIGGLMAGEQFF. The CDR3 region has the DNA TGTGCCAGTAGTATAGGGGGGCTGATGGCCGGTGAGCAGTTCTTC.

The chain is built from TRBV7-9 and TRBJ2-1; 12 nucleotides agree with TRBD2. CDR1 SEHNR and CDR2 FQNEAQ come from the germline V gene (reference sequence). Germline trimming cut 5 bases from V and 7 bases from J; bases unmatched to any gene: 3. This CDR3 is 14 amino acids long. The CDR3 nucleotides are TGTGCCAGCAGCCCCGGACTAGCGGGGAATGAGCAGTTCTTC. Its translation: CASSPGLAGNEQFF.

This CDR3 is CASSSPVGRESFFRAREQYF. CDR3 coding DNA: TGTGCCAGCAGTTCACCGGTGGGGCGGGAGTCTTTCTTTCGGGCTCGCGAGCAGTACTTC. The chain combines TRBV28 with TRBJ2-7; 7 bases are shared with TRBD2. The CDR3 runs 20 residues. The germline CDR1 and CDR2 sequences are MDHEN and SYDVKM. V lost 4 bases and J lost 6; bases outside the gene matches: 27.

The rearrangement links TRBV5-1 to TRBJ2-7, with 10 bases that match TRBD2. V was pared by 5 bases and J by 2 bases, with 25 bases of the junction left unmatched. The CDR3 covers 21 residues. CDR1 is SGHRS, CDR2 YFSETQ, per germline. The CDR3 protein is CASSRLGGRGASGSPTYEQYF. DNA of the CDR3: TGCGCCAGCAGTCGTCTCGGGGGGCGCGGCGCTAGCGGGAGTCCTACCTACGAGCAGTACTTC.

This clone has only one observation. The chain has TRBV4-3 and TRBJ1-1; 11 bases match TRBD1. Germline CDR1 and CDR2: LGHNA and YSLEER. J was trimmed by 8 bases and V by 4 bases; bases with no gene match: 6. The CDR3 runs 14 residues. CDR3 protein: CASSRGQGAYEAFF. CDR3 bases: TGCGCCAGCAGCCGAGGACAGGGGGCTTACGAAGCTTTCTTT.

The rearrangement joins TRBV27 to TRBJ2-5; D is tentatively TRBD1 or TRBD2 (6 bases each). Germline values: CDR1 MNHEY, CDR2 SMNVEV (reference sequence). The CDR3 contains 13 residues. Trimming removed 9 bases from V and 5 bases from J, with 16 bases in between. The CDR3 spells CASGGGRWETQYF. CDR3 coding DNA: TGTGCCAGTGGAGGGGGGAGATGGGAGACCCAGTACTTC.

The chain's CDR3 is CASSLRELTEREQFF. CDR3 bases: TGTGCCAGCAGCCTCAGGGAACTAACTGAAAGGGAGCAGTTCTTC. V gene TRBV7-9 combines with J gene TRBJ2-1; possible D gene TRBD1, 5 bases. V was cut by 5 bases and J by 10 bases, with 21 bases left in between. The CDR3 totals 15 residues. Germline CDR1 reads SEHNR; CDR2 reads FQNEAQ (reference sequence).

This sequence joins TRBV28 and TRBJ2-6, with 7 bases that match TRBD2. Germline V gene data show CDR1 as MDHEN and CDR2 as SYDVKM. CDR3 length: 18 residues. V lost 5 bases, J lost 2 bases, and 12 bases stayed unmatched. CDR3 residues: CASSVRLAAFAGANVLTF. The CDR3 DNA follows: TGTGCCAGCAGTGTCCGACTAGCCGCTTTTGCTGGGGCCAACGTCCTGACTTTC.

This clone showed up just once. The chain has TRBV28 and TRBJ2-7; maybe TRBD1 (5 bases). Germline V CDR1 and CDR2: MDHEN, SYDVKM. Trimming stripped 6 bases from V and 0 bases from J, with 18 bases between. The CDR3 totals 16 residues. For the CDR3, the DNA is TGTGCCAGCAGCCCCCCCGCAGGGAAGAGCTCCTACGAGCAGTACTTC. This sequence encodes CASSPPAGKSSYEQYF.

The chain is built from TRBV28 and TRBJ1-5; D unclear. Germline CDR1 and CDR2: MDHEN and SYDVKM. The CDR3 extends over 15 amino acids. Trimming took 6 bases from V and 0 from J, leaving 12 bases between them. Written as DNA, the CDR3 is TGTGCCAGCAGCCGACTGGATTATAGCAATCAGCCCCAGCATTTT. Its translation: CASSRLDYSNQPQHF. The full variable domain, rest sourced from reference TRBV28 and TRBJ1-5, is DVKVTQSSRYLVKRTGEKVFLECVQDMDHENMFWYRQDPGLGLRLIYFSYDVKMKEKGDIPEGYSVSREKKERFSLILESASTNQTSMYLCASSRLDYSNQPQHFGDGTRLSIL.

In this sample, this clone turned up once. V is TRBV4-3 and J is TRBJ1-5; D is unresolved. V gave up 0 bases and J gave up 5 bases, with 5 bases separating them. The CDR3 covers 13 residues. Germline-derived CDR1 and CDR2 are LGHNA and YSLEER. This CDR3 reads CASSQDVYQPQHF. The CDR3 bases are TGCGCCAGCAGCCAAGATGTCTATCAGCCCCAGCATTTT.

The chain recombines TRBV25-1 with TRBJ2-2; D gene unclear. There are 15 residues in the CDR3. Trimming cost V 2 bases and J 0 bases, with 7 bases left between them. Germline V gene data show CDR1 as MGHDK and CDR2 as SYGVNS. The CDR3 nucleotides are TGTGCCAGCAGTGAAGCCGTGGCGAACACCGGGGAGCTGTTTTTT. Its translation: CASSEAVANTGELFF.

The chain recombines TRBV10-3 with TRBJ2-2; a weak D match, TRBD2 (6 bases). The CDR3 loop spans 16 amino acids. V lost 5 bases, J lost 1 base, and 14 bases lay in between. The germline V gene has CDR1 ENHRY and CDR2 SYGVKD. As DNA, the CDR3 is TGTGCCATCAGTTTGGGGGGACGGAAGAACACCGGGGAGCTGTTTTTT. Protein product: CAISLGGRKNTGELFF.